This T cell receptor (beta chain) was sequenced for a study of T cell responses to AZD1222 COVID-19 vaccine. TCRdb keeps only in-frame clones here, not all; method: immunoSEQ multiplex PCR. There are approximately 140,000 clones in the sample; around 89% occur only once, and around 5% lies in the top ten. The CDR3 is made up of 16 amino acids. Germline-derived CDR1 and CDR2 are SGDLS and YYNGEE. V gave up 0 bases and J gave up 6 bases; unmatched junction bases: 5. The chain joins TRBV9 to TRBJ2-7; TRBD2 matches 14 bases. The clonotype was recovered from an adult in good health. This specimen consisted of peripheral blood, obtained on day 0 of AZD1222 vaccination. CDR3 in amino acids: CASSVGSGLAGGEQYF. The CDR3 nucleotides are TGTGCCAGCAGCGTAGGCTCCGGACTAGCGGGAGGCGAGCAGTACTTC.